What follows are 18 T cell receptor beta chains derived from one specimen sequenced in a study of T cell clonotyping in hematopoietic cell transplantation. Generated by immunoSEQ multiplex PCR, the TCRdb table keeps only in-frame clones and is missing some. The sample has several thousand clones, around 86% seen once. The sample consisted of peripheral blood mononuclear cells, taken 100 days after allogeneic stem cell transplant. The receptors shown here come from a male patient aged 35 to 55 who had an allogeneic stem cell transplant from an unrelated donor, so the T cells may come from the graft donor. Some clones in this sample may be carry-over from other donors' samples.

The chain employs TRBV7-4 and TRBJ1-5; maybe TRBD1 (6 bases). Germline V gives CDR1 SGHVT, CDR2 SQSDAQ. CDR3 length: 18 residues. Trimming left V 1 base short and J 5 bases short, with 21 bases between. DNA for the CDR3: TGTGCCAGCAGCTTAGACAGGGTGATGGAGTACGGGCATCAGCCCCAGCATTTT. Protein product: CASSLDRVMEYGHQPQHF. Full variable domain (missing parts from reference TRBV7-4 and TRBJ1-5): GAGVSQSPRYKVAKRGRDVALRCDSISGHVTLYWYRQTLGQGSEVLTYSQSDAQRDKSGRPSGRFSAERPERSVSTLKIQRTEQGDSAVYLCASSLDRVMEYGHQPQHFGDGTRLSIL.

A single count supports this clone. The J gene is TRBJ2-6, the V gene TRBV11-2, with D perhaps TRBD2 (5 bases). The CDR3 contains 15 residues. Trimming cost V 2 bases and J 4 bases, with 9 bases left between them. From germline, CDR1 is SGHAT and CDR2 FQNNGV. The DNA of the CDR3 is TGTGCCAGCAGCTTACGAGGGTCCGGGGCCAACGTCCTGACTTTC. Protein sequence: CASSLRGSGANVLTF.

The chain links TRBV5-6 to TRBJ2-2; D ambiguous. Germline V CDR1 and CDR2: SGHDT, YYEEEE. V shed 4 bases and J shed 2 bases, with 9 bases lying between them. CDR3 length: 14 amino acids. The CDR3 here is CASSRLYNTGELFF. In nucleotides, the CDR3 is TGTGCCAGCAGCCGCCTTTACAACACCGGGGAGCTGTTTTTT.

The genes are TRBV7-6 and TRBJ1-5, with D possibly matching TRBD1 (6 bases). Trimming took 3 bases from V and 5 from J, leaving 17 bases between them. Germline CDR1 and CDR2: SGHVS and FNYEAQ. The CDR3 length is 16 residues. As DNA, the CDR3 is TGTGCCAGCAGCTTCAACGTGGGGGGCGGAGATCAGCCCCAGCATTTT. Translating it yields CASSFNVGGGDQPQHF.

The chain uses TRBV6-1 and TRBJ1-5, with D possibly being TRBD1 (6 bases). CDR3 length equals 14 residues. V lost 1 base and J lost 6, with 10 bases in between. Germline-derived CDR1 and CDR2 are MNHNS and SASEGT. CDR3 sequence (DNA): TGTGCCAGCAGTGAAGGGGCAGGGGCTCAGCCCCAGCATTTT. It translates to CASSEGAGAQPQHF.

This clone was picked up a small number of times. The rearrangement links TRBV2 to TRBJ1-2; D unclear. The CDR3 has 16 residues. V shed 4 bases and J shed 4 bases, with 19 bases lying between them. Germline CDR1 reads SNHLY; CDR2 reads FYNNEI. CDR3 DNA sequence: TGTGCCAGCAGTGTGTCGTATTACCGATGGACCTATGGCTACACCTTC. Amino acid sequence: CASSVSYYRWTYGYTF.

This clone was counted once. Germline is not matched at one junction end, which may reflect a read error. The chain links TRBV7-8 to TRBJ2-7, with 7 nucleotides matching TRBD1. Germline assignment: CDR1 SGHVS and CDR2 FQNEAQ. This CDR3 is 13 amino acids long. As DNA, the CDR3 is TGTGCCAGCAGCTTAACAAGGGACAGACCCTCCAACTTC. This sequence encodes CASSLTRDRPSNF.

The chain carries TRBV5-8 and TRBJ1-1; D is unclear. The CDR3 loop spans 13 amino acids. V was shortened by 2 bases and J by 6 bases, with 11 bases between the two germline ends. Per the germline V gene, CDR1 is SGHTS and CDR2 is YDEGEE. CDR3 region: CASSLTVRAEAFF. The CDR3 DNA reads TGTGCCAGCAGCTTAACGGTGAGGGCTGAAGCTTTCTTT.

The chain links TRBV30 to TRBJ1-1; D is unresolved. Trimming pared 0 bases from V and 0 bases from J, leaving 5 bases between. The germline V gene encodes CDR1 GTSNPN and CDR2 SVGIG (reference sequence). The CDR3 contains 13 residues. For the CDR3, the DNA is TGTGCCTGGAGTGTACAATTGAACACTGAAGCTTTCTTT. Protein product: CAWSVQLNTEAFF.

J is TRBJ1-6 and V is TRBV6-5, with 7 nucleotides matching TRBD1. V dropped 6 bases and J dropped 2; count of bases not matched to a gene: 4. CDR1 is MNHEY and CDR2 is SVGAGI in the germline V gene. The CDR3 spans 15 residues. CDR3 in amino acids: CASRTDRAYNSPLHF. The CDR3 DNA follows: TGTGCCAGCAGAACTGACAGGGCCTATAATTCACCCCTCCACTTT.

The CDR3 sequence: CATSRDADSYYNEQFF. CDR3 bases: TGTGCCACCAGCAGAGATGCGGACAGTTACTACAATGAGCAGTTCTTC. J is TRBJ2-1 and V is TRBV15; D may be TRBD1 (6 bases). The CDR3 consists of 16 residues. Germline assignment: CDR1 LNHNV and CDR2 YYDKDF (reference sequence). V was clipped by 0 bases and J by 3 bases, with 12 bases between them.

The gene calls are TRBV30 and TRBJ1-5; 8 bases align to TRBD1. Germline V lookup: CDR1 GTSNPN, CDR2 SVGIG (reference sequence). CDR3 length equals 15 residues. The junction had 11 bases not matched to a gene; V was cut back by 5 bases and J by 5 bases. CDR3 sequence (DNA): TGTGCCTGGTCCAGATTCACAGGGGGACATCAGCCCCAGCATTTT. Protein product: CAWSRFTGGHQPQHF.

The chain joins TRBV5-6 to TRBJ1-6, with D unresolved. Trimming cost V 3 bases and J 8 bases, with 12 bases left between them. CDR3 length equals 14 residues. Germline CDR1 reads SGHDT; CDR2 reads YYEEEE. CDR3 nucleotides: TGTGCCAGCAGCTGGGATACCGGGGATTCACCCCTCCACTTT. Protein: CASSWDTGDSPLHF.

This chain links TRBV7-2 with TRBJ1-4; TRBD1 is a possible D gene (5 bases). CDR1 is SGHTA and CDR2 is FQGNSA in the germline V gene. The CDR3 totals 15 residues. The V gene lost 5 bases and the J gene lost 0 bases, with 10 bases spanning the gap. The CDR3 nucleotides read TGTGCCAGCAGCGTAGGGACGGCAACTAATGAAAAACTGTTTTTT. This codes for CASSVGTATNEKLFF. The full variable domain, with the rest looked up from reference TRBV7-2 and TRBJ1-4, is GAGVSQSPSNKVTEKGKDVELRCDPISGHTALYWYRQSLGQGLEFLIYFQGNSAPDKSGLPSDRFSAERTGGSVSTLTIQRTQQEDSAVYLCASSVGTATNEKLFFGSGTQLSVL.

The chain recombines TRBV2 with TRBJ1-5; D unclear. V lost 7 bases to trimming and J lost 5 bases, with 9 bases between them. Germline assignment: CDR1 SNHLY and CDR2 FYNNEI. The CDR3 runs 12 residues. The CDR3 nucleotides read TGTGCCAGCACCTATGGAGATCAGCCCCAGCATTTT. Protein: CASTYGDQPQHF.

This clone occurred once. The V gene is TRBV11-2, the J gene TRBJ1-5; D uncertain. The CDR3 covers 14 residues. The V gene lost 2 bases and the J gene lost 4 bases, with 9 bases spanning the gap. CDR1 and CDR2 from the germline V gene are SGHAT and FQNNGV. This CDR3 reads CASSLFSTNQPQHF. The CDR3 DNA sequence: TGTGCCAGCAGCTTATTTAGTACGAATCAGCCCCAGCATTTT.

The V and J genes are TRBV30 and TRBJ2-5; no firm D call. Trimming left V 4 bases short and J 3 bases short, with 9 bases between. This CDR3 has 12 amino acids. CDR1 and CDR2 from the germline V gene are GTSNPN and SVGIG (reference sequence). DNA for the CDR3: TGTGCCTGGAATAGGAAGGAAGAGACCCAGTACTTC. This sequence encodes CAWNRKEETQYF.

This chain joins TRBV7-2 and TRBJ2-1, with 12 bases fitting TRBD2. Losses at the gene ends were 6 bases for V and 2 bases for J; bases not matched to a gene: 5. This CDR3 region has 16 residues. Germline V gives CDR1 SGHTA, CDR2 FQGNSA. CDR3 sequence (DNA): TGTGCCAGCAGACCGACTAGCGGGGGAGCCTACAATGAGCAGTTCTTC. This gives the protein CASRPTSGGAYNEQFF.